Listed below are T cell receptor beta chains from one sample, sequenced in a study of technical replicates of blood from a few donors. The method was immunoSEQ multiplex PCR; TCRdb's version includes in-frame clones alone and lacks a portion of them. The data show approximately 49,000 clones, around 90% seen once. Material: PBMCs. These receptors were obtained from a human donor in good health. Some clones in this sample may be carry-over from other donors' samples. Each CDR3 is given with its conserved first and last residue. Fields, in order: D gene, CDR3 length, J gene, V gene, clone size, CDR3 protein, CDR3 DNA. D genes are given only for firm matches. Where a row states a size, it is once, few, many or the class of an expanded clone; other rows omit it.

d_gene: NA
len: 16
j_gene: TRBJ2-1
v_gene: TRBV7-8
abundance: NA
CDR3aa: CASSSDRGSSYNEQFF
CDR3nt: TGTGCCAGCAGCTCAGACCGCGGTAGCTCCTACAATGAGCAGTTCTTC

d_gene: NA
len: 14
j_gene: TRBJ1-6
v_gene: TRBV18
abundance: NA
CDR3aa: CASSPGSSGSPLHF
CDR3nt: TGTGCCAGCTCACCAGGATCGTCGGGTTCACCCCTCCACTTT

d_gene: TRBD2
len: 16
j_gene: TRBJ2-7
v_gene: TRBV18
abundance: NA
CDR3aa: CASSPTSSGLHYEQYF
CDR3nt: TGTGCCAGCTCACCAACTAGTAGCGGGCTACACTACGAGCAGTACTTC

d_gene: TRBD2
len: 17
j_gene: TRBJ2-5
v_gene: TRBV4-3
abundance: once
CDR3aa: CASSQEEAGALQETQYF
CDR3nt: TGCGCCAGCAGCCAAGAAGAAGCGGGGGCCCTACAAGAGACCCAGTACTTC

d_gene: TRBD1
len: 15
j_gene: TRBJ1-2
v_gene: TRBV4-2
abundance: NA
CDR3aa: CASSRDRLLDYGYTF
CDR3nt: TGTGCCAGCAGCCGGGACAGGCTCCTAGACTATGGCTACACCTTC

d_gene: TRBD2
len: 14
j_gene: TRBJ2-1
v_gene: TRBV7-7
abundance: once
CDR3aa: CASSPGRELNEQFF
CDR3nt: TGTGCCAGCAGCCCAGGGCGGGAGTTGAATGAGCAGTTCTTC

d_gene: NA
len: 14
j_gene: TRBJ1-6
v_gene: TRBV4-3
abundance: once
CDR3aa: CASSQEFTSSPLHF
CDR3nt: TGCGCCAGCAGCCAAGAGTTCACGAGTTCACCCCTCCACTTT

d_gene: NA
len: 15
j_gene: TRBJ2-3
v_gene: TRBV7-2
abundance: NA
CDR3aa: CASSLSLLVTDTQYF
CDR3nt: TGTGCCAGCAGCTTATCCCTTCTTGTCACAGATACGCAGTATTTT

d_gene: NA
len: 13
j_gene: TRBJ1-1
v_gene: TRBV2
abundance: NA
CDR3aa: CASSVQGITEAFF
CDR3nt: TGTGCCAGCAGTGTTCAGGGGATCACTGAAGCTTTCTTT

d_gene: NA
len: 15
j_gene: TRBJ2-2
v_gene: TRBV7-9
abundance: NA
CDR3aa: CASSLAGGPTGELFF
CDR3nt: TGTGCCAGCAGCTTAGCGGGGGGGCCCACCGGGGAGCTGTTTTTT

d_gene: TRBD2
len: 18
j_gene: TRBJ2-5
v_gene: TRBV15
abundance: NA
CDR3aa: CATSRGERAGGYQETQYF
CDR3nt: TGTGCCACCAGCAGAGGAGAGAGGGCGGGGGGGTACCAAGAGACCCAGTACTTC

d_gene: TRBD2
len: 16
j_gene: TRBJ2-7
v_gene: TRBV10-2
abundance: NA
CDR3aa: CASGGGRLAGVYEQYF
CDR3nt: TGCGCCAGCGGGGGAGGGAGACTAGCGGGAGTCTACGAGCAGTACTTC

d_gene: TRBD1
len: 15
j_gene: TRBJ2-2
v_gene: TRBV19
abundance: NA
CDR3aa: CASSLAGTGPGELFF
CDR3nt: TGTGCCAGTAGTCTAGCCGGGACAGGGCCCGGGGAGCTGTTTTTT

d_gene: TRBD2
len: 16
j_gene: TRBJ2-1
v_gene: TRBV5-6
abundance: NA
CDR3aa: CASSSFSGNPYNEQFF
CDR3nt: TGTGCCAGCAGCTCCTTTAGCGGGAACCCTTACAATGAGCAGTTCTTC

d_gene: NA
len: 15
j_gene: TRBJ1-6
v_gene: TRBV4-3
abundance: once
CDR3aa: CASSQDGKGNSPLHF
CDR3nt: TGCGCCAGCAGCCAAGACGGAAAGGGGAATTCACCCCTCCACTTT

d_gene: NA
len: 16
j_gene: TRBJ1-4
v_gene: TRBV6-5
abundance: NA
CDR3aa: CASSYSSQGFNEKLFF
CDR3nt: TGTGCCAGCAGTTACTCGAGTCAGGGGTTTAATGAAAAACTGTTTTTT

d_gene: NA
len: 19
j_gene: TRBJ2-3
v_gene: TRBV21-1
abundance: NA
CDR3aa: CASQSRPGLAGLGPDTQYF
CDR3nt: TGTGCCAGCCAATCCCGCCCGGGACTAGCGGGTTTGGGTCCAGATACGCAGTATTTT

d_gene: NA
len: 15
j_gene: TRBJ1-4
v_gene: TRBV19
abundance: once
CDR3aa: CASSISRTVNEKLFF
CDR3nt: TGTGCCAGTAGTATAAGTCGGACAGTTAATGAAAAACTGTTTTTT

d_gene: NA
len: 15
j_gene: TRBJ1-4
v_gene: TRBV19
abundance: NA
CDR3aa: CASSLLRQVNEKLFF
CDR3nt: TGTGCCAGTAGTCTTCTCCGACAGGTTAATGAAAAACTGTTTTTT

d_gene: NA
len: 14
j_gene: TRBJ2-7
v_gene: TRBV6-1
abundance: NA
CDR3aa: CASTPTTYAYEQYF
CDR3nt: TGTGCCAGCACGCCGACGACTTACGCCTACGAGCAGTACTTC

d_gene: NA
len: 16
j_gene: TRBJ1-5
v_gene: TRBV19
abundance: NA
CDR3aa: CASSITGNTWGQPQHF
CDR3nt: TGTGCCAGTAGTATAACAGGGAACACTTGGGGTCAGCCCCAGCATTTT

d_gene: NA
len: 13
j_gene: TRBJ2-5
v_gene: TRBV7-2
abundance: NA
CDR3aa: CASSRTRGETQYF
CDR3nt: TGTGCCAGCAGCCGGACCAGGGGAGAGACCCAGTACTTC

d_gene: TRBD1
len: 15
j_gene: TRBJ1-6
v_gene: TRBV15
abundance: once
CDR3aa: CATSRETGDTSPLHF
CDR3nt: TGTGCCACCAGCAGAGAAACAGGGGATACTTCACCCCTCCACTTT

d_gene: NA
len: 13
j_gene: TRBJ2-3
v_gene: TRBV2
abundance: NA
CDR3aa: CAGGSSSTDTQYF
CDR3nt: TGTGCCGGGGGCAGCTCTAGCACAGATACGCAGTATTTT

d_gene: NA
len: 13
j_gene: TRBJ2-7
v_gene: TRBV6-1
abundance: NA
CDR3aa: CASSEAVLAEQYF
CDR3nt: TGTGCCAGCAGTGAAGCTGTCTTAGCAGAGCAGTACTTC

d_gene: NA
len: 13
j_gene: TRBJ1-2
v_gene: TRBV5-4
abundance: NA
CDR3aa: CASSLDSNYGYTF
CDR3nt: TGTGCCAGCAGCTTGGACAGTAACTATGGCTACACCTTC

d_gene: NA
len: 14
j_gene: TRBJ2-7
v_gene: TRBV13
abundance: NA
CDR3aa: CASSRLGGPYEQYF
CDR3nt: TGTGCCAGCAGCCGACTAGGGGGCCCCTACGAGCAGTACTTC

d_gene: NA
len: 14
j_gene: TRBJ1-5
v_gene: TRBV10-3
abundance: NA
CDR3aa: CAISETYSNQPQHF
CDR3nt: TGTGCCATCAGTGAAACCTATAGCAATCAGCCCCAGCATTTT

d_gene: NA
len: 13
j_gene: TRBJ2-1
v_gene: TRBV11-3
abundance: NA
CDR3aa: CASSASLESEQFF
CDR3nt: TGTGCCAGCAGCGCAAGTCTAGAGTCTGAGCAGTTCTTC

d_gene: NA
len: 14
j_gene: TRBJ2-2
v_gene: TRBV9
abundance: NA
CDR3aa: CASRRLANTGELFF
CDR3nt: TGTGCCAGCAGGAGACTGGCGAACACCGGGGAGCTGTTTTTT

d_gene: NA
len: 17
j_gene: TRBJ2-3
v_gene: TRBV5-4
abundance: NA
CDR3aa: CASSLVWGGPSTDTQYF
CDR3nt: TGTGCCAGCAGCTTGGTGTGGGGAGGTCCCTCCACAGATACGCAGTATTTT

d_gene: NA
len: 16
j_gene: TRBJ2-3
v_gene: TRBV6-4
abundance: NA
CDR3aa: CASSDGQGGSTDTQYF
CDR3nt: TGTGCCAGCAGTGACGGACAGGGAGGGAGTACAGATACGCAGTATTTT

d_gene: TRBD1
len: 14
j_gene: TRBJ2-7
v_gene: TRBV15
abundance: NA
CDR3aa: CATRRGQGIYEQYF
CDR3nt: TGTGCCACCCGCAGGGGACAGGGTATCTACGAGCAGTACTTC

d_gene: TRBD1
len: 13
j_gene: TRBJ1-4
v_gene: TRBV6-5
abundance: few
CDR3aa: CASRGTGGEKLFF
CDR3nt: TGTGCCAGCAGAGGGACAGGGGGAGAAAAACTGTTTTTT

d_gene: NA
len: 14
j_gene: TRBJ2-7
v_gene: TRBV19
abundance: NA
CDR3aa: CASSIVGESYEQYF
CDR3nt: TGTGCCAGTAGTATAGTAGGGGAATCCTACGAGCAGTACTTC

d_gene: NA
len: 15
j_gene: TRBJ1-2
v_gene: TRBV5-4
abundance: once
CDR3aa: CASSLWTVANYGYTF
CDR3nt: TGTGCCAGCAGCTTGTGGACAGTAGCTAACTATGGCTACACCTTC

d_gene: TRBD1
len: 13
j_gene: TRBJ1-1
v_gene: TRBV6-4
abundance: NA
CDR3aa: CASGQGIGTEAFF
CDR3nt: TGTGCCAGCGGACAGGGGATTGGCACTGAAGCTTTCTTT

d_gene: TRBD1
len: 15
j_gene: TRBJ1-6
v_gene: TRBV7-9
abundance: NA
CDR3aa: CASSQGTGQGSPLHF
CDR3nt: TGTGCCAGCAGCCAGGGGACAGGTCAAGGCTCACCCCTCCACTTT

d_gene: NA
len: 15
j_gene: TRBJ1-1
v_gene: TRBV2
abundance: NA
CDR3aa: CASSGAGMRNTEAFF
CDR3nt: TGTGCCAGCAGTGGGGCAGGGATGAGGAACACTGAAGCTTTCTTT

d_gene: NA
len: 17
j_gene: TRBJ2-2
v_gene: TRBV7-9
abundance: NA
CDR3aa: CASTPGRGAGSTGELFF
CDR3nt: TGTGCCAGCACCCCCGGCCGGGGGGCGGGTAGCACCGGGGAGCTGTTTTTT

d_gene: NA
len: 11
j_gene: TRBJ2-5
v_gene: TRBV5-6
abundance: NA
CDR3aa: CASSLRETQYF
CDR3nt: TGTGCCAGCAGCTTACGGGAGACCCAGTACTTC

d_gene: TRBD1
len: 15
j_gene: TRBJ2-3
v_gene: TRBV6-6
abundance: NA
CDR3aa: CASSPGDRVTDTQYF
CDR3nt: TGTGCCAGCTCCCCTGGGGACAGGGTGACAGATACGCAGTATTTT

d_gene: NA
len: 17
j_gene: TRBJ2-6
v_gene: TRBV29-1
abundance: NA
CDR3aa: CSVEVHRGATGANVLTF
CDR3nt: TGCAGCGTTGAAGTCCATCGGGGAGCAACTGGGGCCAACGTCCTGACTTTC

d_gene: TRBD1
len: 16
j_gene: TRBJ1-5
v_gene: TRBV5-1
abundance: NA
CDR3aa: CASSLTGTGHNQPQHF
CDR3nt: TGCGCCAGCAGCTTGACCGGGACAGGGCACAATCAGCCCCAGCATTTT

d_gene: NA
len: 15
j_gene: TRBJ1-1
v_gene: TRBV25-1
abundance: NA
CDR3aa: CASSESWGGNTEAFF
CDR3nt: TGTGCCAGCAGTGAGAGTTGGGGGGGGAACACTGAAGCTTTCTTT

d_gene: TRBD1
len: 14
j_gene: TRBJ1-4
v_gene: TRBV7-2
abundance: NA
CDR3aa: CASSLDRGNEKLFF
CDR3nt: TGTGCCAGCAGCTTAGACAGGGGAAATGAAAAACTGTTTTTT

d_gene: NA
len: 16
j_gene: TRBJ1-1
v_gene: TRBV4-3
abundance: NA
CDR3aa: CASSHESGHGDTEAFF
CDR3nt: TGCGCCAGCAGCCACGAATCGGGACACGGGGACACTGAAGCTTTCTTT

d_gene: TRBD1
len: 15
j_gene: TRBJ1-5
v_gene: TRBV7-2
abundance: NA
CDR3aa: CASRLGQEENQPQHF
CDR3nt: TGTGCCAGCAGGTTGGGACAGGAGGAGAATCAGCCCCAGCATTTT

d_gene: TRBD1
len: 14
j_gene: TRBJ1-4
v_gene: TRBV25-1
abundance: NA
CDR3aa: CASSAQGGNEKLFF
CDR3nt: TGTGCCAGCAGTGCACAGGGGGGGAATGAAAAACTGTTTTTT